This TCR beta chain was obtained from a study of blood T cell repertoires in COVID-19. As for the study in general: PBMCs, B-cell-depleted T cells, or T cells were the source of the cDNA or gDNA that made up the material.

The CDR3 loop spans 17 amino acids. Germline V gene sequence: CDR1 MGHRA, CDR2 YSYEKL. V was pared by 3 bases and J by 8 bases, with 13 bases of the junction left unmatched. How the authors handled the data: Reference gene primers were amplified, and this amplification served to estimate nucleated cell counts. Clones were read by immunoSEQ multiplex PCR, and TCRdb kept only the in-frame ones, dropping some. Clone size and the V and J calls come from that table; the DNA yielded D and trimming. The sample holds around 110,000 clones, around nine tenths seen once. The sequencing sample was made of peripheral blood. The J gene is TRBJ1-4, the V gene TRBV4-1, with 9 bases identical to TRBD1. This TCR was sampled from a human donor with active COVID-19. The donor label of this sample is uncertain. CDR3 amino acids: CASSHHKMGGQGEKLFF. The CDR3 nucleotides are TGCGCCAGCAGCCACCACAAGATGGGGGGACAGGGAGAAAAACTGTTTTTT.